The 32 T cell receptor beta chains reported below all come from one sample, sequenced in a study of blood T cell repertoires in COVID-19. Assay used: immunoSEQ multiplex PCR; TCRdb lists only in-frame clones, some missing. The table lists around 280,000 clones, around 90% of them singletons, with 6% to 6.5% in the top ten. Sequencing input: PBMCs or T cells enriched from blood (not recorded which). These receptors were collected from a woman in her thirties or forties who had recovered from COVID-19.

The V gene is TRBV7-9, the J gene TRBJ2-1; TRBD2 matches at 12 bases. V was pared by 3 bases and J by 7 bases, with 7 bases of the junction left unmatched. This CDR3 has 16 amino acids. Germline V gene sequence: CDR1 SEHNR, CDR2 FQNEAQ (reference sequence). The CDR3 DNA follows: TGTGCCAGCAGCTTCCACCGGACTAGCGGGGATAATGAGCAGTTCTTC. Amino acid sequence: CASSFHRTSGDNEQFF.

The rearrangement links TRBV5-1 to TRBJ2-1, with 10 bases matching TRBD2. This CDR3 is built from 16 residues. CDR1 and CDR2 (germline): SGHRS, YFSETQ. After removal of 4 bases from V and 7 bases from J, the junction contained 11 bases not matched to a gene. CDR3 coding DNA: TGCGCCAGCAGCGTAGACCCGGGACTAGCGCCGAATGAGCAGTTCTTC. Its translation is CASSVDPGLAPNEQFF.

The rearrangement joins TRBV28 to TRBJ1-5; D call uncertain. The germline V and J ends were trimmed by 8 bases and 4 bases, with 12 bases remaining between them. Germline CDR1 and CDR2: MDHEN and SYDVKM. The CDR3 covers 13 residues. The CDR3 DNA reads TGTGCCAGCCGCCGGGAGACTAATCAGCCCCAGCATTTT. This codes for CASRRETNQPQHF.

The V call is TRBV6-5, the J call TRBJ1-6; the match to TRBD1 covers 7 bases. This CDR3 is 13 amino acids long. V was clipped by 7 bases and J by 10 bases; unmatched bases: 7. CDR1 is MNHEY, CDR2 SVGAGI, per germline. CDR3 protein: CASKETGSSPLHF. The CDR3 coding sequence is TGTGCCAGCAAAGAGACAGGGAGCTCACCCCTCCACTTT.

This sequence joins TRBV11-3 and TRBJ2-2, with D possibly TRBD1 on 5 matching bases. This CDR3 has 16 residues. Trimming removed 2 bases at V and 3 bases at J, with 13 bases between. Germline-derived CDR1 and CDR2 are SGHNT and YENEEA. The CDR3 here is CASSLTGEGDTGELFF. The CDR3 nucleotides read TGTGCCAGCAGCTTAACTGGGGAAGGGGACACCGGGGAGCTGTTTTTT.

V usage is TRBV7-9 and J usage is TRBJ1-5; TRBD1 agrees at 9 bases. Unmatched junction bases numbered 3, after V lost 4 bases and J lost 2 bases. This CDR3 is built from 15 residues. CDR1 is SEHNR and CDR2 is FQNEAQ in the germline V gene (reference sequence). CDR3 amino acids: CASSSGQGGNQPQHF. CDR3 DNA sequence: TGTGCCAGCAGCTCGGGACAGGGAGGCAATCAGCCCCAGCATTTT.

This chain links TRBV18 with TRBJ2-5; tentative D call: TRBD1 (5 bases). The V end was cut by 6 bases, the J end by 1 base, with 9 bases between. CDR3 size: 13 residues. CDR1 is KGHSH and CDR2 is LQKENI in the germline V gene. CDR3 sequence: CASSQQVQETQYF. CDR3 nucleotides: TGTGCCAGCTCGCAACAGGTCCAAGAGACCCAGTACTTC.

The V gene is TRBV2, the J gene TRBJ1-2; 7 bases line up with TRBD1. CDR1 is SNHLY, CDR2 FYNNEI, per germline. The CDR3 sequence is 13 residues long. Trimming cost V 3 bases and J 2 bases; bases outside gene matches: 0. The CDR3, as DNA: TGTGCCAGCAGTGAGGGACAGAACTATGGCTACACCTTC. Its translation: CASSEGQNYGYTF.

The chain links TRBV3-1 (or the pseudogene TRBV3-2) to TRBJ1-3; tentative D call: TRBD1 (6 bases). CDR1 LGHDT and CDR2 YNNKEL come from the germline V gene (reference sequence). Trimming took 5 bases from V and 4 from J, leaving 18 bases between them. This CDR3 is 16 amino acids long. CDR3 amino acids: CASSYRTVREGNTIYF. CDR3 coding DNA: TGTGCCAGCAGCTACCGGACAGTGCGGGAGGGAAACACCATATATTTT.

To note about this clone: The germline gene is not matched at one end of the junction; a read error may be the cause. V usage is TRBV12-3 or TRBV12-4 and J usage is TRBJ2-7, with a tentative D call TRBD1 (6 bases). This CDR3 spans 11 amino acids. CDR3 in DNA: TGTGCCAGCAGTTTTGGGGCAGGGGTCTTCTTC. Residues: CASSFGAGVFF.

This clone was detected a few times. The chain uses TRBV5-4 and TRBJ2-1; 10 bases align to TRBD2. CDR3 length: 16 amino acids. From germline, CDR1 is SGHNT and CDR2 YYREEE (reference sequence). V trimming: 0 bases; J trimming: 6 bases; junction bases outside the gene matches: 6. Here the CDR3 DNA reads TGTGCCAGCAGCTTGGGCCGTGGGACTAGCGTCAATGAGCAGTTCTTC. Amino acid sequence: CASSLGRGTSVNEQFF.

The DNA for the CDR3 is TGTGCCAGCAGTCTAGTACGCACCGGGGAGCTGTTTTTT. Residues: CASSLVRTGELFF. The chain combines TRBV2 with TRBJ2-2; unclear D gene. Germline V CDR1 and CDR2: SNHLY, FYNNEI. The V end lost 5 bases, the J end lost 4 bases, and 8 bases lay between the germline ends. CDR3 length: 13 amino acids.

This chain joins TRBV28 and TRBJ1-5; no definite D call. Germline V gene data show CDR1 as MDHEN and CDR2 as SYDVKM. This CDR3 contains 14 residues. Trimming took off 2 bases at V and 5 bases at J, with 10 bases between the two ends. The CDR3 reads CASSLHSGHQPQHF. CDR3 nucleotide sequence: TGTGCCAGCAGTTTACACAGCGGCCATCAGCCCCAGCATTTT.

This chain links TRBV12-3 or TRBV12-4 with TRBJ1-2; D perhaps matches TRBD1 (6 bases). The CDR3 contains 13 residues. V lost 6 bases to trimming and J lost 4 bases, with 12 bases between them. The CDR3 DNA follows: TGTGCCAGCAGCCAACAGGGTTCCTATGGCTACACCTTC. Its protein is CASSQQGSYGYTF.

J is TRBJ2-3 and V is TRBV10-3; 7 bases align to TRBD1. CDR1 is ENHRY and CDR2 is SYGVKD in the germline V gene. J lost 2 bases, V lost 11 bases, and 10 bases had no gene match. This CDR3 is 14 amino acids long. The DNA for the CDR3 is TGTGCCGCCCAGGGCGACAGGGCCACAGATACGCAGTATTTT. This gives the protein CAAQGDRATDTQYF.

The rearrangement uses TRBV4-2 and TRBJ2-1; D gene uncertain. This CDR3 contains 14 residues. Trimming pared 1 base from V and 4 bases from J, leaving 8 bases between. Germline values: CDR1 LGHNA, CDR2 YNFKEQ. Here the CDR3 reads CASSQGVQYNEQFF. The CDR3 nucleotides read TGTGCCAGCAGCCAAGGAGTACAGTACAATGAGCAGTTCTTC.

The chain links TRBV7-9 to TRBJ2-7; weak D call: TRBD2 (6 bases). Germline-derived CDR1 and CDR2 are SEHNR and FQNEAQ (reference sequence). The CDR3 runs 15 residues. Trimming pared 5 bases from V and 3 bases from J, leaving 17 bases between. This CDR3 is CASSNRLGRGYEQYF. The CDR3 region has the DNA TGTGCCAGCAGCAACCGACTAGGTCGGGGCTACGAGCAGTACTTC.

V gene TRBV18 combines with J gene TRBJ2-1; D may be TRBD2 (6 bases). This CDR3 is built from 13 residues. CDR1 and CDR2 (germline): KGHSH, LQKENI. V lost 5 bases and J 5 bases, leaving 10 bases between the germline ends. The CDR3 nucleotides are TGTGCCAGCTCAAAAGCTAGCGACAATGAGCAGTTCTTC. Translation: CASSKASDNEQFF.

The chain is built from TRBV3-1 (or the pseudogene TRBV3-2) and TRBJ2-1; possibly TRBD2 for D (6 bases). Per germline, CDR1 LGHDT and CDR2 YNNKEL (reference sequence). Trimming left V 4 bases short and J 9 bases short, with 22 bases between. The CDR3 is 16 residues long. This chain's CDR3 is CASSPFGRGEVSEQFF. CDR3 coding DNA: TGTGCCAGCAGCCCTTTTGGGCGGGGCGAGGTGAGTGAGCAGTTCTTC.

The chain recombines TRBV5-5 with TRBJ2-3; D might be TRBD2 (6 bases). This CDR3 is built from 17 residues. Trimming shortened V by 3 bases and J by 2 bases, and 19 bases separated the two germline ends. Looked up from germline, CDR1 is SGHKS and CDR2 is YYEKEE (reference sequence). The CDR3 loop is CASSSVVSSEFTDTQYF. As DNA, the CDR3 is TGTGCCAGCAGCTCCGTTGTCTCTAGCGAATTCACAGATACGCAGTATTTT.

The V call is TRBV5-4, the J call TRBJ1-3; 10 bases agree with TRBD1. The CDR3 spans 16 residues. The junction had 4 bases not matched to a gene; V was cut back by 2 bases and J by 2 bases. Germline CDR1 SGHNT, CDR2 YYREEE (reference sequence). The CDR3 spells CASSFRQGAPGNTIYF. CDR3 nucleotides: TGTGCCAGCAGCTTTAGACAGGGGGCCCCTGGAAACACCATATATTTT.

About this clone: The same CDR3 arises from other DNA sequences in this sample as well. This chain uses TRBV10-3 with TRBJ1-2; D gene ambiguous. CDR1 and CDR2 from the germline V gene are ENHRY and SYGVKD. The CDR3 is 13 amino acids. V lost 2 bases to trimming and J lost 6 bases, with 10 bases between them. CDR3 DNA: TGTGCCATCAGTGAGGGAGGTTATGATGGCTACACCTTC. Translated, it gives CAISEGGYDGYTF.

V is TRBV7-2 and J is TRBJ2-1, with 10 bases that match TRBD2. Trimming at V came to 3 bases and at J to 7 bases, leaving 3 bases not matched to a gene. From germline, CDR1 is SGHTA and CDR2 FQGNSA. The CDR3 runs 14 residues. CDR3 in amino acids: CASSFSGRRNEQFF. Here the CDR3 DNA reads TGTGCCAGCAGCTTTAGCGGGAGGAGGAATGAGCAGTTCTTC. Supplemented by reference TRBV7-2 and TRBJ2-1, the full variable domain reads GAGVSQSPSNKVTEKGKDVELRCDPISGHTALYWYRQSLGQGLEFLIYFQGNSAPDKSGLPSDRFSAERTGGSVSTLTIQRTQQEDSAVYLCASSFSGRRNEQFFGPGTRLTVL.

This clone was detected only once. This chain joins TRBV28 and TRBJ2-1; the D gene is possibly TRBD1 (7 bases). The CDR3 consists of 15 residues. The V end lost 6 bases, the J end lost 12 bases, and 24 bases lay between the germline ends. The germline V gene encodes CDR1 MDHEN and CDR2 SYDVKM. CDR3 region: CASSSPGGRGGMQFF. DNA for the CDR3: TGTGCCAGCAGCTCCCCAGGGGGACGGGGCGGGATGCAGTTCTTC.

The rearrangement uses TRBV15 and TRBJ2-7, with D tentatively TRBD1 (5 bases). V gave up 0 bases and J gave up 0 bases, with 12 bases separating them. Germline values: CDR1 LNHNV, CDR2 YYDKDF (reference sequence). The length of the CDR3 is 16 residues. The CDR3 sequence: CATSRDLQGSSYEQYF. Here the CDR3 DNA reads TGTGCCACCAGCAGAGATCTCCAGGGAAGCTCCTACGAGCAGTACTTC.

This chain connects TRBV19 to TRBJ2-2, with 9 bases aligning to TRBD2. Germline assignment: CDR1 LNHDA and CDR2 SQIVND (reference sequence). V was clipped by 4 bases and J by 6 bases; unmatched bases: 6. The CDR3 consists of 15 residues. As DNA, the CDR3 is TGTGCCAGTAGTAAAGAAGCGGGAGGAGCCGGGGAGCTGTTTTTT. Translation gives CASSKEAGGAGELFF.

The chain employs TRBV28 and TRBJ2-7; D ambiguous. The CDR3 is 15 amino acids. The V and J ends lost 4 bases and 0 bases respectively, with 13 bases between them. Germline-derived CDR1 and CDR2 are MDHEN and SYDVKM. The CDR3, as DNA: TGTGCCAGCAGTTATGAGTTTTACAGCTCCTACGAGCAGTACTTC. Translation: CASSYEFYSSYEQYF. Complete variable domain (other parts from reference TRBV28 and TRBJ2-7): DVKVTQSSRYLVKRTGEKVFLECVQDMDHENMFWYRQDPGLGLRLIYFSYDVKMKEKGDIPEGYSVSREKKERFSLILESASTNQTSMYLCASSYEFYSSYEQYFGPGTRLTVT.

The chain uses TRBV9 and TRBJ1-1; TRBD1 matches 7 bases. J was trimmed by 0 bases and V by 2 bases; bases with no gene match: 4. This CDR3 region has 15 residues. The germline V gene encodes CDR1 SGDLS and CDR2 YYNGEE. The CDR3 nucleotides are TGTGCCAGCAGCGTGGTTGACAGGGTGAACACTGAAGCTTTCTTT. Translated, it gives CASSVVDRVNTEAFF.

The J gene is TRBJ2-1, the V gene TRBV10-3; 9 nucleotides agree with TRBD1. Germline assignment: CDR1 ENHRY and CDR2 SYGVKD. The CDR3 sequence is 17 residues long. The ends lost 2 bases at V and 10 bases at J; junction bases unmatched: 15. The CDR3: CAISETKTGGEAGEQFF. The CDR3 region has the DNA TGTGCCATCAGTGAGACCAAAACAGGGGGCGAAGCCGGAGAGCAGTTCTTC.

The V call is TRBV7-9, the J call TRBJ1-2; TRBD1 matches 8 bases. Germline V lookup: CDR1 SEHNR, CDR2 FQNEAQ (reference sequence). The CDR3 length is 13 residues. Trimming at V came to 5 bases and at J to 8 bases, leaving 7 bases not matched to a gene. CDR3 DNA: TGTGCCAGCAGCCGGGACAGGACTGCCGGCTACACCTTC. It is translated as CASSRDRTAGYTF. Looking up the rest from reference TRBV7-9 and TRBJ1-2 gives the full variable domain: DTGVSQNPRHKITKRGQNVTFRCDPISEHNRLYWYRQTLGQGPEFLTYFQNEAQLEKSRLLSDRFSAERPKGSFSTLEIQRTEQGDSAMYLCASSRDRTAGYTFGSGTRLTVV.

The chain is built from TRBV7-2 and TRBJ2-1, with D possibly being TRBD2 (8 bases). Germline CDR1 reads SGHTA; CDR2 reads FQGNSA. V was cut by 4 bases and J by 8 bases, with 15 bases left in between. The CDR3 runs 14 residues. The CDR3 coding sequence is TGTGCCAGCAGCTCGGGACTAGGGGGCGATGAGCAGTTCTTC. Translation: CASSSGLGGDEQFF.

This chain links TRBV9 with TRBJ2-1; D remains unclear. Germline values: CDR1 SGDLS, CDR2 YYNGEE. Trimming removed 0 bases from V and 7 bases from J, with 11 bases in between. The length of the CDR3 is 14 residues. The CDR3 region has the DNA TGTGCCAGCAGCGTAGACAACAGTCTGAATGAGCAGTTCTTC. Protein product: CASSVDNSLNEQFF.